The 25 T cell receptor beta chains reported below all come from one sample, sequenced in a study of blood T cells in healthy people across ages. Combining a sample-barcoded 5' primer with a J-beta primer mix, a second PCR ran for roughly 6 to 12 cycles. TCRdb re-derived calls from the 5' RACE reads in MiXCR, one entry per CDR3 protein. The sample comprises 1,800,000 or so distinct CDR3 sequences, around 42% of which are singletons, and 23% rests with the top ten. Sequencing was performed on blood. Receptor source: a human donor in good health.

This clonotype was seen a handful of times. V and J are TRBV20-1 and TRBJ2-7; the D is unclear. V lost 7 bases to trimming and J lost 0 bases, with 7 bases between them. This CDR3 region has 11 residues. The germline CDR1 and CDR2 sequences are DFQATT and SNEGSKA (reference sequence). The CDR3 region is CSGESSYEQYF. The CDR3 nucleotides are TGCAGTGGCGAAAGCTCCTACGAGCAGTACTTC.

This rearrangement joins TRBV5-5 to TRBJ2-1, with unresolved D. The CDR3 is made up of 16 amino acids. Germline V gene data show CDR1 as SGHKS and CDR2 as YYEKEE (reference sequence). Deletions cut 2 bases from V and 2 bases from J, with 14 bases between. As DNA, the CDR3 is TGTGCCAGCAGCTTCGGTGAGTCCTCCCCCTACAATGAGCAGTTCTTC. Its protein is CASSFGESSPYNEQFF.

This clonotype was picked up a small number of times. V and J are TRBV9 and TRBJ2-1, with 9 nucleotides matching TRBD2. The V and J ends lost 3 bases and 9 bases, in that order; junction bases with no gene match: 13. The CDR3 spans 16 residues. Per germline, CDR1 SGDLS and CDR2 YYNGEE. Written as DNA, the CDR3 is TGTGCCAGCAGCGATGTGGGCGGGGGGGTTGTCAGTGAGCAGTTCTTC. Its protein product is CASSDVGGGVVSEQFF.

V and J are TRBV4-3 and TRBJ1-4; TRBD1 agrees at 7 bases. The CDR3 spans 16 residues. Germline assignment: CDR1 LGHNA and CDR2 YSLEER. Unmatched junction bases numbered 9, after V lost 0 bases and J lost 8 bases. CDR3 amino acids: CASSQDQLRGLEKLFF. CDR3 sequence (DNA): TGCGCCAGCAGCCAAGATCAGCTCAGGGGGTTGGAAAAACTGTTTTTT.

This clonotype appeared a few times. V usage is TRBV4-3 and J usage is TRBJ2-3; the D gene could be TRBD1 or TRBD2 (5 bases each). V was shortened by 1 base and J by 1 base, with 9 bases between the two germline ends. The CDR3 spans 15 residues. CDR1 LGHNA and CDR2 YSLEER come from the germline V gene. CDR3 in DNA: TGCGCCAGCAGCCAAGGTCCGGGGCGCACAGATACGCAGTATTTT. This codes for CASSQGPGRTDTQYF.

The J gene is TRBJ1-2, the V gene TRBV20-1, with 9 bases that match TRBD1. The CDR3 loop spans 13 amino acids. V lost 5 bases and J lost 4; bases outside the gene matches: 5. Per germline, CDR1 DFQATT and CDR2 SNEGSKA (reference sequence). The CDR3 DNA sequence: TGCAGTGCTGCGAGACAGGGGGTCTATGGCTACACCTTC. Encoded protein: CSAARQGVYGYTF.

J is TRBJ2-7 and V is TRBV6-1; D remains ambiguous. The end of the DNA aligns better with TRBJ2-5, so the J call may be wrong. In germline, CDR1 is MNHNS, CDR2 SASEGT. This CDR3 comprises 14 residues. CDR3 in amino acids: CASSEGAWGETQYF. As DNA, the CDR3 is TGTGCCAGCAGTGAAGGGGCGTGGGGAGAGACCCAGTACTTC.

This clonotype occurred a few times. CDR3 sequence (DNA): TGTGCCAGCAGCCAAGAAGGTTTATGGAGCTCCTATAATTCACCCCTCCACTTT. Translating gives CASSQEGLWSSYNSPLHF. The V gene is TRBV3-1, the J gene TRBJ1-6; D is unclear. The length of the CDR3 is 18 residues. Germline V lookup: CDR1 LGHDT, CDR2 YNNKEL (reference sequence). Trimming cost V 0 bases and J 0 bases, with 12 bases left between them. Filled out from reference TRBV3-1 and TRBJ1-6, the complete variable domain reads DTAVSQTPKYLVTQMGNDKSIKCEQNLGHDTMYWYKQDSKKFLKIMFSYNNKELIINETVPNRFSPKSPDKAHLNLHINSLELGDSAVYFCASSQEGLWSSYNSPLHFGNGTRLTVT.

For this clonotype: Mismatch with germline at one junction end may stem from a read error. The chain couples TRBV7-7 to TRBJ2-1; 14 nucleotides align to TRBD2. CDR1 and CDR2 from the germline V gene are SSHAT and FNYEAQ (reference sequence). The CDR3 is 16 amino acids. Here the CDR3 DNA reads TGTGCTAGCACCCTCGGACTAGCGGGGGGTTACAATGAGCAGTTCTTC. Its translation: CASTLGLAGGYNEQFF.

This clonotype appeared a few times. This sequence joins TRBV7-6 and TRBJ2-1, with a possible D match to TRBD2 (6 bases). CDR1 and CDR2 from the germline V gene are SGHVS and FNYEAQ. The CDR3 consists of 13 residues. Trimming removed 6 bases at V and 6 bases at J, with 12 bases between. The CDR3 DNA reads as TGTGCCAGCAGTTCAGGAGCGGGCAATGAGCAGTTCTTC. This sequence encodes CASSSGAGNEQFF.

This clonotype was recorded a few times. The rearrangement joins TRBV9 to TRBJ1-2; no definite D call. The germline V gene has CDR1 SGDLS and CDR2 YYNGEE. V was trimmed by 3 bases and J by 0 bases, leaving 9 bases between them. The CDR3 is made up of 14 amino acids. This CDR3 is CASSGRQTNYGYTF. Written as DNA, the CDR3 is TGTGCCAGCAGCGGGAGGCAAACTAACTATGGCTACACCTTC.

The rearrangement joins TRBV4-3 to TRBJ2-3; 7 bases align to TRBD2. This CDR3 comprises 15 residues. CDR1 is LGHNA and CDR2 is YSLEER in the germline V gene. V dropped 0 bases and J dropped 6; count of bases not matched to a gene: 6. CDR3 sequence reads: CASSQDRLAEDTQYF. The CDR3 nucleotides are TGCGCCAGCAGCCAAGATCGGCTAGCGGAGGATACGCAGTATTTT.

The V call is TRBV6-5, the J call TRBJ1-4; 7 nucleotides agree with TRBD1. The CDR3 runs to 15 residues. The germline V gene has CDR1 MNHEY and CDR2 SVGAGI. The V gene end was trimmed by 1 base and the J gene end by 7 bases; junction bases not matched to a gene: 6. CDR3 sequence (DNA): TGTGCCAGCAGTTACTTATTGGGACAGTTTGAAAAACTGTTTTTT. This translates into CASSYLLGQFEKLFF.

A word on this clonotype: An end of the junction does not agree with germline; a read error may underlie this. The chain is built from TRBV12-5 and TRBJ2-1, with 9 bases lining up with TRBD2. In germline, CDR1 is LGHNT, CDR2 FRNRAP. This CDR3 comprises 15 residues. The CDR3 nucleotides are TGTGCTGGTGGTGACACTAGCGGGCTGTACAATGAGCAGTTCTTC. This codes for CAGGDTSGLYNEQFF.

This clonotype was seen a few times. The chain joins TRBV6-5 to TRBJ2-6; perhaps TRBD2 as D (5 bases). CDR1 and CDR2 from the germline V gene are MNHEY and SVGAGI. The CDR3 loop spans 16 amino acids. V was shortened by 5 bases and J by 5 bases, with 16 bases between the two germline ends. CDR3 sequence (DNA): TGTGCCAGCAGTCCCACCGGACTGTTGCGGGCCAACGTCCTGACTTTC. It codes for CASSPTGLLRANVLTF.

The chain is built from TRBV10-3 and TRBJ2-2; possibly TRBD2 for D (5 bases). Germline V gene data show CDR1 as ENHRY and CDR2 as SYGVKD. V lost 7 bases, J lost 2 bases, and 14 bases lay in between. This CDR3 comprises 15 residues. CDR3 nucleotides: TGTGCCATCAAGCCCTCGGAGGTAAACACCGGGGAGCTGTTTTTT. Encoded protein: CAIKPSEVNTGELFF.

The chain recombines TRBV14 with TRBJ1-2; 7 bases fit TRBD1. Looked up from germline, CDR1 is SGHDN and CDR2 is FVKESK. Trimming took 0 bases from V and 8 from J; bases not matched to a gene: 6. CDR3 size: 14 residues. For the CDR3, the DNA is TGTGCCAGCAGCCAAGAAGACAGGGCGTACGGCTACACCTTC. Translated, it gives CASSQEDRAYGYTF.

The chain recombines TRBV12-3 or TRBV12-4 with TRBJ1-5; weak D call: TRBD1 (5 bases). The CDR3 consists of 13 residues. Between the trimmed V and J ends, which lost 8 bases and 4 bases, there was a span of 12 bases. The CDR3 spells CASLKAGNQPQHF. The CDR3 DNA follows: TGTGCCAGCCTCAAGGCAGGGAATCAGCCCCAGCATTTT.

This clonotype has only a few counts. The chain joins TRBV6-5 to TRBJ2-1; D is unresolved. This CDR3 is built from 13 residues. CDR1 is MNHEY, CDR2 SVGAGI, per germline. V dropped 3 bases and J dropped 6 bases, with 9 bases sitting between them. The CDR3 DNA follows: TGTGCCAGCAGTTATTTAGAGTCCAATGAGCAGTTCTTC. This encodes CASSYLESNEQFF.

The rearrangement links TRBV7-2 to TRBJ1-2; D is unclear. The germline CDR1 and CDR2 sequences are SGHTA and FQGNSA. The CDR3 loop spans 16 amino acids. The V end lost 0 bases, the J end lost 0 bases, and 11 bases lay between the germline ends. CDR3 sequence: CASSLAAGPPNYGYTF. The CDR3 DNA follows: TGTGCCAGCAGCTTAGCTGCAGGTCCGCCTAACTATGGCTACACCTTC.

This clonotype has a handful of counts. The chain couples TRBV6-1 to TRBJ1-2; D is uncertain. The germline V gene encodes CDR1 MNHNS and CDR2 SASEGT. The CDR3 loop spans 13 amino acids. The ends were cut back, 1 base at V and 8 bases at J, with 11 bases in the middle. The CDR3 spells CASSEGPLKGYTF. Here the CDR3 DNA reads TGTGCCAGCAGTGAAGGGCCGTTGAAGGGCTACACCTTC.

This clonotype was seen more than once but under ten times. The chain combines TRBV5-1 with TRBJ2-7; 7 bases agree with TRBD1. After removal of 5 bases from V and 6 bases from J, the junction contained 11 bases not matched to a gene. Germline CDR1 and CDR2: SGHRS and YFSETQ. The CDR3 runs to 14 residues. In nucleotides, the CDR3 is TGCGCCAGCAGAATTGGGGACAGCCTTGGCGAGCAGTACTTC. This sequence encodes CASRIGDSLGEQYF.

The chain uses TRBV20-1 and TRBJ2-4, with 11 bases identical to TRBD2. The DNA end favors TRBJ2-7, so the J call may be wrong. CDR3 size: 14 residues. Germline V gene data show CDR1 as DFQATT and CDR2 as SNEGSKA (reference sequence). The CDR3 nucleotides are TGCAGTGCTAGGACTAGCGGGGTTTCCTACGAGCAGTACTTC. It codes for CSARTSGVSYEQYF.

The gene calls are TRBV9 and TRBJ1-2, with 9 nucleotides matching TRBD1. This CDR3 region has 15 residues. V gave up 0 bases and J gave up 7 bases; unmatched junction bases: 7. Germline loops: CDR1 SGDLS, CDR2 YYNGEE. CDR3 nucleotide sequence: TGTGCCAGCAGCGTAGGCTGGGGGACAGGGTTTGGCTACACCTTC. Protein sequence: CASSVGWGTGFGYTF.

The sample holds a few counts of this clonotype. The CDR3 DNA is TGTGCCAGCAGTTTTATCAACAATGAGCAGTTCTTC. The encoded protein is CASSFINNEQFF. V gene TRBV27 combines with J gene TRBJ2-1; D gene uncertain. The CDR3 covers 12 residues. Germline lookup yields CDR1 MNHEY and CDR2 SMNVEV (reference sequence). The germline V and J ends were trimmed by 3 bases and 5 bases, with 5 bases remaining between them.